The entry that follows covers one T cell receptor beta chain sequence. Germline lookup yields CDR1 SEHNR and CDR2 FQNEAQ (reference sequence). The CDR3 spans 11 residues. V lost 4 bases to trimming and J lost 7 bases, with 8 bases between them. This entry comes from a study of blood T cell repertoires in COVID-19. At the level of the study: Acute-phase and convalescent COVID-19 samples originated in the United States, Italy and Spain. T cells, B-cell-depleted T cells, or PBMCs supplied cDNA or gDNA.

Methods used by the authors: Researchers report that nucleated cell counts were estimated from reference gene primer amplification. The protocol was immunoSEQ multiplex PCR, while the TCRdb copy is restricted to in-frame clones and leaves out a portion. Clone size and the V and J calls come from that table; the DNA yielded D and trimming. This table holds tens of thousands of clones, 80% to 90% found once. The sequenced sample consisted of peripheral blood. The rearrangement uses TRBV7-9 and TRBJ2-7, with D possibly being TRBD2 (5 bases). The source of this sequence is a woman aged 55-69 years with acute or convalescent COVID-19. The CDR3 reads CASSWTGEQYF. Here the CDR3 DNA reads TGTGCCAGCAGCTGGACGGGGGAGCAGTACTTC.